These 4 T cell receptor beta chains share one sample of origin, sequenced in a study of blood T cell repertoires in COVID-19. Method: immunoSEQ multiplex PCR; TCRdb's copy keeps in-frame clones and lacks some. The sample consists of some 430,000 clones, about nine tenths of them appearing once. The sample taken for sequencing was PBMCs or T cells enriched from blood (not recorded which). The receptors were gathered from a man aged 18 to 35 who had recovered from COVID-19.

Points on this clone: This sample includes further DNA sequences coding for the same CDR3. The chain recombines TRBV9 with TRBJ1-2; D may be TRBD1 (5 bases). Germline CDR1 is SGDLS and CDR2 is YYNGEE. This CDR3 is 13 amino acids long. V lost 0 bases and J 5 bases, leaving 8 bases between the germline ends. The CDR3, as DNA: TGTGCCAGCAGCGTAGTAGACAGTTATGGCTACACCTTC. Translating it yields CASSVVDSYGYTF.

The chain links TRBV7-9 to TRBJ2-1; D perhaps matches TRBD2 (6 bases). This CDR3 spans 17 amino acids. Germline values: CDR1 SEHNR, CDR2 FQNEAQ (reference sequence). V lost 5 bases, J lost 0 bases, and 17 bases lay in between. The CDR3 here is CASSPAGPTSSYNEQFF. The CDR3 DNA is TGTGCCAGCAGCCCGGCGGGGCCCACGAGCTCCTACAATGAGCAGTTCTTC.

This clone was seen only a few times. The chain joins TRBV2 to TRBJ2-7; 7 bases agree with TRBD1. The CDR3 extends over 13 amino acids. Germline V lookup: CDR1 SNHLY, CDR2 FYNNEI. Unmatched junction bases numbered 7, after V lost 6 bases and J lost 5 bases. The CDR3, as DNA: TGTGCCAGCAGCAACAGGGGAATGGACGAGCAGTACTTC. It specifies CASSNRGMDEQYF. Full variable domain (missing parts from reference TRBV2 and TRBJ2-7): EPEVTQTPSHQVTQMGQEVILRCVPISNHLYFYWYRQILGQKVEFLVSFYNNEISEKSEIFDDQFSVERPDGSNFTLKIRSTKLEDSAMYFCASSNRGMDEQYFGPGTRLTVT.

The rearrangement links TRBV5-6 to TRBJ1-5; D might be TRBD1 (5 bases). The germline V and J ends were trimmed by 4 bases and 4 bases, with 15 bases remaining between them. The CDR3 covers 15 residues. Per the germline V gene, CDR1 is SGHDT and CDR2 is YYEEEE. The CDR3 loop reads CASSGGDGLNQPQHF. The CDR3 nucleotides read TGTGCCAGCAGCGGGGGGGACGGTCTAAATCAGCCCCAGCATTTT.